The 9 T cell receptor beta chains below all came from one sample that was sequenced in a study of OX40 agonist ivuxolimab in advanced cancers. Method: immunoSEQ multiplex PCR; TCRdb's copy keeps in-frame clones and lacks some. The profile covers 55,000 to 70,000 clones, with roughly 84% appearing a single time and approximately 4.5% taken by the ten largest. The source was CD4+ or CD8+ T cells sorted from blood, collected in a trial of the OX40 agonist ivuxolimab. Every receptor here comes from an adult with an advanced solid tumor such as melanoma, head and neck, liver or kidney cancer.

The chain has TRBV25-1 and TRBJ1-1; weak D call: TRBD1 (5 bases). The germline gives CDR1 MGHDK, CDR2 SYGVNS. This CDR3 is 16 amino acids long. Trimming took 2 bases from V and 1 from J, leaving 14 bases between them. The chain's CDR3 is CASSEGGAGWNTEAFF. Written as DNA, the CDR3 is TGTGCCAGCAGTGAAGGCGGGGCAGGGTGGAACACTGAAGCTTTCTTT. Drawing the rest from reference TRBV25-1 and TRBJ1-1, the complete variable domain is EADIYQTPRYLVIGTGKKITLECSQTMGHDKMYWYQQDPGMELHLIHYSYGVNSTEKGDLSSESTVSRIRTEHFPLTLESARPSHTSQYLCASSEGGAGWNTEAFFGQGTRLTVV.

The rearrangement joins TRBV4-1 to TRBJ2-5; 7 bases map to TRBD1. Unmatched junction bases numbered 5, after V lost 0 bases and J lost 4 bases. CDR3 length: 15 residues. Germline CDR1 and CDR2: MGHRA and YSYEKL. The CDR3 sequence is CASSQDRDSGETQYF. As DNA, the CDR3 is TGCGCCAGCAGCCAAGATCGGGACAGTGGAGAGACCCAGTACTTC.

This chain links TRBV18 with TRBJ1-5; TRBD1 matches 11 bases. V was clipped by 3 bases and J by 5 bases; unmatched bases: 6. From germline, CDR1 is KGHSH and CDR2 LQKENI. The CDR3 is made up of 16 amino acids. CDR3 residues: CASSPAGTGGDQPQHF. The CDR3, as DNA: TGTGCCAGCTCACCTGCAGGGACAGGGGGTGATCAGCCCCAGCATTTT.

The chain joins TRBV28 to TRBJ2-7; D is unresolved. Germline-derived CDR1 and CDR2 are MDHEN and SYDVKM. Trimming removed 5 bases from V and 7 bases from J, with 9 bases in between. There are 11 residues in the CDR3. This CDR3 is CASSITREQYF. The CDR3 nucleotides are TGTGCCAGCAGTATTACACGGGAGCAGTACTTC.

The J gene is TRBJ2-3, the V gene TRBV9, with 9 bases identical to TRBD2. The CDR3 consists of 16 residues. CDR1 is SGDLS, CDR2 YYNGEE, per germline. V shed 4 bases and J 2 bases; nucleotides not matched to a gene: 8. The CDR3 reads CASSPRLAGITDTQYF. The CDR3, as DNA: TGTGCCAGCAGCCCACGGCTAGCGGGAATCACAGATACGCAGTATTTT.

V is TRBV9 and J is TRBJ2-2, with 12 positions matching TRBD2. Germline V gene data show CDR1 as SGDLS and CDR2 as YYNGEE. The V segment lost 4 bases and the J segment 3 bases; nucleotides outside the gene matches: 7. This CDR3 has 17 residues. The CDR3, as DNA: TGTGCCAGCAGCTCTGGACTAGCGGGACTCTACACCGGGGAGCTGTTTTTT. It codes for CASSSGLAGLYTGELFF.

V gene TRBV28 combines with J gene TRBJ1-1; D not resolved. The CDR3 is 12 amino acids. The V gene lost 3 bases and the J gene lost 1 base, with 3 bases spanning the gap. Germline CDR1 and CDR2: MDHEN and SYDVKM. For the CDR3, the DNA is TGTGCCAGCAGTTTTTGGAACACTGAAGCTTTCTTT. Protein: CASSFWNTEAFF.

The chain employs TRBV7-8 and TRBJ1-3, with D uncertain. Germline values: CDR1 SGHVS, CDR2 FQNEAQ. V was cut by 1 base and J by 0 bases, with 7 bases left in between. The CDR3 sequence is 15 residues long. This chain's CDR3 is CASSLVVSSGNTIYF. As DNA, the CDR3 is TGTGCCAGCAGCTTAGTAGTGAGCTCTGGAAACACCATATATTTT.

V usage is TRBV10-3 and J usage is TRBJ2-1; D could derive from TRBD1 or TRBD2 (5 bases each). The CDR3 extends over 14 amino acids. V was clipped by 6 bases and J by 6 bases, with 15 bases between them. Germline values: CDR1 ENHRY, CDR2 SYGVKD. The CDR3 region has the DNA TGTGCCATCAGCCCGGGGCGGACGGCCAATGAGCAGTTCTTC. Translation gives CAISPGRTANEQFF.